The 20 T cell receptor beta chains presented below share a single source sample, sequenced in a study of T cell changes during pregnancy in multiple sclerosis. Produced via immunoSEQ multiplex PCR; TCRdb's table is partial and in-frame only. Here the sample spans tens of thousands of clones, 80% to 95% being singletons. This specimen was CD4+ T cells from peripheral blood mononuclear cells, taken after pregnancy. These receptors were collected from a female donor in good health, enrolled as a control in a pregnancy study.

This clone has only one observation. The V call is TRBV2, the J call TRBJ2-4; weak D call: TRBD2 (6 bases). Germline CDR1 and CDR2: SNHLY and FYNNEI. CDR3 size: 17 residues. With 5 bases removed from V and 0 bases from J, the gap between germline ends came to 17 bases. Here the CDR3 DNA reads TGTGCCAGCAGTTTGGAGGGAGTAAGCGTAGCCAAAAACATTCAGTACTTC. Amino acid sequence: CASSLEGVSVAKNIQYF.

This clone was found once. The CDR3 loop is CASSRAGVTYNEQFF. For the CDR3, the DNA is TGTGCCAGTTCCAGAGCGGGAGTCACCTACAATGAGCAGTTCTTC. The chain combines TRBV19 with TRBJ2-1; 8 positions agree with TRBD2. Germline assignment: CDR1 LNHDA and CDR2 SQIVND (reference sequence). This CDR3 contains 15 residues. After removal of 8 bases from V and 2 bases from J, the junction contained 8 bases not matched to a gene.

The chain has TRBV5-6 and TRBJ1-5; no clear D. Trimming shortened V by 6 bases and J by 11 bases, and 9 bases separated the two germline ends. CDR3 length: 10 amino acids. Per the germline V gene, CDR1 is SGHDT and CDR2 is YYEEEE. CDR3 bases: TGTGCCAGCACCCCGAGGGCCCAGCATTTT. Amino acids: CASTPRAQHF.

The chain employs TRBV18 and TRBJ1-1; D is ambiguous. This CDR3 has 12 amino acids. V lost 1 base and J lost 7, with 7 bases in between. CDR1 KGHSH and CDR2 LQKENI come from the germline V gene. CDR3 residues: CASSPQGGEAFF. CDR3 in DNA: TGTGCCAGCTCACCACAGGGAGGTGAAGCTTTCTTT. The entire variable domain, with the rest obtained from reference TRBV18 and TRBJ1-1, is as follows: NAGVMQNPRHLVRRRGQEARLRCSPMKGHSHVYWYRQLPEEGLKFMVYLQKENIIDESGMPKERFSAEFPKEGPSILRIQQVVRGDSAAYFCASSPQGGEAFFGQGTRLTVV.

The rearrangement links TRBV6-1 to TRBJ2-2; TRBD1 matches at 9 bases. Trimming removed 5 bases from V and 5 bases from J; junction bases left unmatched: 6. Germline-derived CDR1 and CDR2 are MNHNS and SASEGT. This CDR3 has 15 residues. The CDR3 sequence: CASSFRGQGTGELFF. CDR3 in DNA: TGTGCCAGCAGTTTCAGAGGACAGGGGACCGGGGAGCTGTTTTTT.

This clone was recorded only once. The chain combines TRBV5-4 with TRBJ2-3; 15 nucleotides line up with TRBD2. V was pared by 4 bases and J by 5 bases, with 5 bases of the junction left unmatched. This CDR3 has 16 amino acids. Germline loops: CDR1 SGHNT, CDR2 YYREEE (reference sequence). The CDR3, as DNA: TGTGCCAGCAGCGGGGGACTAGCGGGGGGTCGAGATACGCAGTATTTT. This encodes CASSGGLAGGRDTQYF. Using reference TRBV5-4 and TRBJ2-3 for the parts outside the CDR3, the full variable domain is ETGVTQSPTHLIKTRGQQVTLRCSSQSGHNTVSWYQQALGQGPQFIFQYYREEENGRGNFPPRFSGLQFPNYSSELNVNALELDDSALYLCASSGGLAGGRDTQYFGPGTRLTVL.

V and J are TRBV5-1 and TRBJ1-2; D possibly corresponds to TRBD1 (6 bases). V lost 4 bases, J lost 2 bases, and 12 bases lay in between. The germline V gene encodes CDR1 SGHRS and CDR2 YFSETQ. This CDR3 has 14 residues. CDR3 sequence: CASSPGDTNYGYTF. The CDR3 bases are TGCGCCAGCAGCCCCGGGGACACCAACTATGGCTACACCTTC.

CDR3 nucleotides: TGTGCCAGCAGCTTGGAGGCAGGGAAGAACTACAATGAGCAGTTCTTC. Residues: CASSLEAGKNYNEQFF. The chain has TRBV5-4 and TRBJ2-1, with a tentative D call TRBD1 (5 bases). CDR3 size: 16 residues. CDR1 is SGHNT and CDR2 is YYREEE in the germline V gene (reference sequence). Deletions cut 0 bases from V and 3 bases from J, with 13 bases between. Combining the CDR3 with reference TRBV5-4 and TRBJ2-1 gives the whole variable domain ETGVTQSPTHLIKTRGQQVTLRCSSQSGHNTVSWYQQALGQGPQFIFQYYREEENGRGNFPPRFSGLQFPNYSSELNVNALELDDSALYLCASSLEAGKNYNEQFFGPGTRLTVL.

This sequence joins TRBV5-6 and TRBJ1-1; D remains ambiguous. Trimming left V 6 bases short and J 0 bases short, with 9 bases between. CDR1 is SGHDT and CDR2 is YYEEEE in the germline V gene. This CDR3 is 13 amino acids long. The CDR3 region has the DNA TGTGCCAGCACCCTGACTGTGAACACTGAAGCTTTCTTT. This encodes CASTLTVNTEAFF.

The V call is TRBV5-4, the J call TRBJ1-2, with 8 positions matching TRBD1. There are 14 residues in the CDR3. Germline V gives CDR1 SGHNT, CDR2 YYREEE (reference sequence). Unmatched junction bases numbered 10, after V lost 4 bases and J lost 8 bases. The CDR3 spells CASSEVQGGRGYTF. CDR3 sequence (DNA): TGTGCCAGCAGCGAAGTACAGGGGGGAAGGGGCTACACCTTC.

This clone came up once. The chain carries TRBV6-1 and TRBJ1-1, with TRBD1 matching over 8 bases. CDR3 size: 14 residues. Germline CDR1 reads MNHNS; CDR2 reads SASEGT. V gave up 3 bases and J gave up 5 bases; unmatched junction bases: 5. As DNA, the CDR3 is TGTGCCAGCAGTGACCAGGGGGCGGAGACTGAAGCTTTCTTT. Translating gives CASSDQGAETEAFF.

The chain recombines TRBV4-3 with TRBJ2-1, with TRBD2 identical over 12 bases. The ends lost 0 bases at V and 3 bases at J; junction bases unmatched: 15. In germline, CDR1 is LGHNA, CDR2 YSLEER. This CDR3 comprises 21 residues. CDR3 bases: TGCGCCAGCAGCCAAGAGCCAGGGACTAGCGGGCGCCTCTCTCTCTACAATGAGCAGTTCTTC. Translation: CASSQEPGTSGRLSLYNEQFF.

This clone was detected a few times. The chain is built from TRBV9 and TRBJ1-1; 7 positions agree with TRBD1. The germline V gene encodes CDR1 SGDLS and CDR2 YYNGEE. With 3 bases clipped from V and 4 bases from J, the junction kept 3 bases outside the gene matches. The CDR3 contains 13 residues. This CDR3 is CASSEGGFTEAFF. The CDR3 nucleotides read TGTGCCAGCAGCGAAGGGGGCTTCACTGAAGCTTTCTTT.

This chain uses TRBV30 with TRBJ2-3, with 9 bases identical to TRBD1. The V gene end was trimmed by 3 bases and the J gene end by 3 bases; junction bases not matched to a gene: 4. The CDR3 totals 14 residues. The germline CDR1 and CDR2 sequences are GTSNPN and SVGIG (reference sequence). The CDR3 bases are TGTGCCTGGAGCCGGGACAGGGCGACAGATACGCAGTATTTT. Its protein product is CAWSRDRATDTQYF.

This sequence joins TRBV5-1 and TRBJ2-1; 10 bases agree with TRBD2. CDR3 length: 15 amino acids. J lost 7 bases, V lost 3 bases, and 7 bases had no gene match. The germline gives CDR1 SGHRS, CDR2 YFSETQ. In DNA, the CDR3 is TGCGCCAGCAGCTCTCTAGCGGGAGTATCAAATGAGCAGTTCTTC. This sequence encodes CASSSLAGVSNEQFF.

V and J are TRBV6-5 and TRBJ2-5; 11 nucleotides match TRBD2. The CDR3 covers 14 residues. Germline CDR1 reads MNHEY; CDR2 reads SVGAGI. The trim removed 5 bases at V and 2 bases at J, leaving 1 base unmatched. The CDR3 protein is CASSPSGGQETQYF. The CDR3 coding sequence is TGTGCCAGCAGTCCTAGCGGGGGGCAAGAGACCCAGTACTTC.

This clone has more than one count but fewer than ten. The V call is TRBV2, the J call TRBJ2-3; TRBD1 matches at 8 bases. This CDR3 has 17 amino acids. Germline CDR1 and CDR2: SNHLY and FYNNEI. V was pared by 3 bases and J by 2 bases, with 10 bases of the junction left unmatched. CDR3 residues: CASSDPGQVFNTDTQYF. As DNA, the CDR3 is TGTGCCAGCAGTGATCCGGGACAGGTCTTTAACACAGATACGCAGTATTTT.

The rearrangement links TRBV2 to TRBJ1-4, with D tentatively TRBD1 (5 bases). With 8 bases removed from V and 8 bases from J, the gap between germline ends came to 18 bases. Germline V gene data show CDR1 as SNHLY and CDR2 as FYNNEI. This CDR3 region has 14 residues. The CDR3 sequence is CASYPQGIGEKLFF. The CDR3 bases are TGTGCCAGCTATCCCCAGGGAATCGGGGAAAAACTGTTTTTT.

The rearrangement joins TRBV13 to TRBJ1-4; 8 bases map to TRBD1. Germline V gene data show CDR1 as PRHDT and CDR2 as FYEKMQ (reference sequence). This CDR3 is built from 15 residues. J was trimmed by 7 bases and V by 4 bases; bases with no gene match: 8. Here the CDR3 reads CASSSDREQGEKLFF. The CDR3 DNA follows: TGTGCCAGCAGCTCGGACAGGGAGCAGGGTGAAAAACTGTTTTTT. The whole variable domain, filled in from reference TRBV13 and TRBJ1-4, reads AAGVIQSPRHLIKEKRETATLKCYPIPRHDTVYWYQQGPGQDPQFLISFYEKMQSDKGSIPDRFSAQQFSDYHSELNMSSLELGDSALYFCASSSDREQGEKLFFGSGTQLSVL.

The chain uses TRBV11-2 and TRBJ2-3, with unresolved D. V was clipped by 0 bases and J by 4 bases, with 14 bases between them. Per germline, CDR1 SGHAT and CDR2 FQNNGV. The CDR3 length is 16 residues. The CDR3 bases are TGTGCCAGCAGCTTAGAGGGCTCCTGGCAAGCAGATACGCAGTATTTT. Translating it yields CASSLEGSWQADTQYF. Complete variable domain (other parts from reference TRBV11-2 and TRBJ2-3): EAGVAQSPRYKIIEKRQSVAFWCNPISGHATLYWYQQILGQGPKLLIQFQNNGVVDDSQLPKDRFSAERLKGVDSTLKIQPAKLEDSAVYLCASSLEGSWQADTQYFGPGTRLTVL.